This T cell receptor beta chain came from a study of CD8 T cells in ankylosing spondylitis. Whole-study findings and limits: Significant enrichment of disease-linked clones was reported in matched ankylosing spondylitis synovial fluid. Disease-linked clones bore a CD8+ phenotype, appearing relatively rarely in peripheral blood. Existing reports had already noted some motif variants in reactive arthritis synovial fluid and blood.

Remarks on this clonotype: Its cognate antigen is unknown.

MiXCR, applied by TCRdb to the 5' RACE reads, yields one record per CDR3 protein. The table has roughly 250,000 distinct CDR3 sequences, under 12% seen once. This CDR3 has 14 residues. V dropped 4 bases and J dropped 8; count of bases not matched to a gene: 9. Germline CDR1 is SEHNR and CDR2 is FQNEAQ (reference sequence). The sample taken for sequencing was blood, either unsorted or a sorted T cell fraction (not recorded which). The sequence was collected from a male donor with ankylosing spondylitis or in good health (not recorded which). V usage is TRBV7-9 and J usage is TRBJ1-1, with TRBD1 identical over 8 bases. The CDR3 is CASSSRTGLPEAFF. The CDR3 DNA follows: TGTGCCAGCAGCTCTAGGACAGGGCTTCCGGAAGCTTTCTTT.